This is a list of T cell receptor beta chains from one sample in a study of blood T cell dynamics during melanoma immunotherapy. The data were produced by immunoSEQ multiplex PCR, yet TCRdb's version contains in-frame clones alone and is incomplete. Among just under 6,000 clones listed, roughly 75% were seen once. Sample: blood, taken from a patient treated with checkpoint blockade. These receptors were obtained from a human donor with melanoma. Both conserved end residues are part of each CDR3. D genes are given only for firm matches. A row's size may be missing; if present it is once, few, many or a size class.

clone_size	v_call	j_call	d_call	cdr3_nt	cdr3_aa
NA	TRBV5-1	TRBJ2-2	NA	TGCGCCAGCAGCTTGGGACTAGGCGACACCGGGGAGCTGTTTTTT	CASSLGLGDTGELFF
NA	TRBV7-8	TRBJ2-7	TRBD2	TGTGCCAGCAGCTTAGGGCCAGCGGGGGCCGTCTACGAGCAGTACTTC	CASSLGPAGAVYEQYF
NA	TRBV4-1	TRBJ1-1	NA	TGCGCCAGCAGGGGACCCCTAAAGAACACTGAAGCTTTCTTT	CASRGPLKNTEAFF
NA	TRBV9	TRBJ2-3	NA	TGTGCCAGCAGCGTAGCGGGAGCGGGCACAGATACGCAGTATTTT	CASSVAGAGTDTQYF
NA	TRBV4-2	TRBJ2-5	NA	TGTGCCAGCAGCCCCCAGGCAGGGCAGGAGACCCAGTACTTC	CASSPQAGQETQYF
NA	TRBV27	TRBJ1-3	NA	TGTGCCAGCCACCCCACAGGGAGCTCTGGAAACACCATATATTTT	CASHPTGSSGNTIYF
NA	TRBV18	TRBJ1-3	NA	TGTGCCAGCTCACCACTAGGACACCAAAGCTCTGGAAACACCATATATTTT	CASSPLGHQSSGNTIYF
NA	TRBV4-1	TRBJ2-3	TRBD2	TGCGCCAGCAGCCTGACTAGCGGGGACTACACAGATACGCAGTATTTT	CASSLTSGDYTDTQYF
NA	TRBV7-9	TRBJ2-5	NA	TGTGCCAGCAGCTTATATACGCAAGAGACCCAGTACTTC	CASSLYTQETQYF
NA	TRBV7-8	TRBJ2-3	NA	TGTGCCAGCAGCTCCCTTAGAGATACGCAGTATTTT	CASSSLRDTQYF
few	TRBV7-9	TRBJ2-3	TRBD2	TGTGCCCCCACGTCTTTAGCGGGGGCAATAGATACGCAGTATTTT	CAPTSLAGAIDTQYF